Listed below are T cell receptor beta chains from one sample, sequenced in a study of shared clonotypes between healthy human individuals. The assay was immunoSEQ multiplex PCR, and TCRdb's table has in-frame clones only and misses some. The repertoire holds hundreds of thousands of clones, with about 74% as singletons. Sequencing was carried out using memory CD4+ T cells sorted from blood. The source of these receptors is a woman aged 25 to 45 in good health. Both conserved end residues are part of each CDR3. The order of the fields is V gene, clone size, J gene, D gene, CDR3 protein, CDR3 DNA. The D gene is left open where the match is weak. Expanded clones get a size class; other rows say once, few or many, or leave the size out.

TRBV2	.	TRBJ1-2	.	CASSDRPGYTF	TGTGCCAGCAGTGACCGGCCTGGCTACACCTTC
TRBV27	.	TRBJ1-6	.	CASSLSQGYNSPLHF	TGTGCCAGCAGTTTATCTCAGGGCTATAATTCACCCCTCCACTTT
TRBV7-8	.	TRBJ1-2	TRBD1	CASSLAQTGPNYGYTF	TGTGCCAGCAGCTTAGCTCAGACAGGGCCCAACTATGGCTACACCTTC
TRBV5-1	.	TRBJ2-2	.	CASSLPRNTGELFF	TGCGCCAGCAGCTTGCCGCGGAACACCGGGGAGCTGTTTTTT
TRBV18	.	TRBJ1-2	TRBD1	CASSEGTGGPYGYTF	TGTGCCAGCTCAGAGGGGACAGGGGGTCCCTATGGCTACACCTTC
TRBV18	.	TRBJ2-3	.	CASSSYLDAQSTDTQYF	TGTGCCAGCTCATCCTATTTAGACGCCCAAAGCACAGATACGCAGTATTTT
TRBV28	.	TRBJ1-2	.	CATRGQYGYTF	TGTGCCACCCGCGGACAGTACGGCTACACCTTC
TRBV4-1	few	TRBJ1-1	.	CASSQDHRGDTEAFF	TGCGCCAGCAGCCAAGACCATAGGGGGGACACTGAAGCTTTCTTT
TRBV25-1	.	TRBJ2-1	.	CASSEEVGIAYNEQFF	TGTGCCAGCAGTGAAGAGGTGGGAATAGCCTACAATGAGCAGTTCTTC
TRBV4-2	.	TRBJ2-3	.	CASSQGQGSDTQYF	TGTGCCAGCAGCCAAGGGCAGGGATCGGATACGCAGTATTTT
TRBV28	.	TRBJ2-3	.	CASRVSGAGTDTQYF	TGTGCCAGCAGAGTTTCAGGGGCTGGCACAGATACGCAGTATTTT
TRBV11-2	.	TRBJ2-5	.	CASAWGGTGRRETQYF	TGTGCCAGCGCTTGGGGGGGGACAGGAAGGCGAGAGACCCAGTACTTC
TRBV27	.	TRBJ2-1	TRBD2	CASSSPLAGDYNEQFF	TGTGCCAGCAGTTCACCACTAGCGGGGGACTACAATGAGCAGTTCTTC
TRBV20-1	few	TRBJ2-1	.	CSPNGNEQFF	TGCTCCCCCAACGGCAATGAGCAGTTCTTC
TRBV6-1	.	TRBJ2-2	TRBD1	CASRQLTGYVGELFF	TGTGCCAGCAGACAACTGACAGGGTACGTCGGGGAGCTGTTTTTT
TRBV28	.	TRBJ1-5	TRBD1	CASMGQQRVPQHF	TGTGCCAGCATGGGACAGCAAAGGGTGCCCCAGCATTTT
TRBV7-6	.	TRBJ2-1	.	CASSPQDGTYNEQFF	TGTGCCAGCAGCCCCCAGGACGGTACCTACAATGAGCAGTTCTTC
TRBV5-1	.	TRBJ2-5	.	CASSGGRTPKETQYF	TGCGCCAGCAGCGGGGGGAGGACACCTAAAGAGACCCAGTACTTC
TRBV6-6	many	TRBJ2-5	TRBD1	CASNPDRNQETQYF	TGTGCCAGCAACCCGGACAGGAACCAAGAGACCCAGTACTTC
TRBV7-2	.	TRBJ2-7	.	CASSLVGSGAIGSYEQYF	TGTGCCAGCAGCTTAGTTGGGTCCGGTGCCATCGGGTCCTACGAGCAGTACTTC
TRBV30	.	TRBJ1-5	.	CAWSGGRVGQPQHF	TGTGCCTGGAGTGGCGGCAGGGTCGGTCAGCCCCAGCATTTT
TRBV5-1	.	TRBJ1-4	TRBD1	CASSLTGDTNEKLFF	TGCGCCAGCAGCCTGACAGGGGACACTAATGAAAAACTGTTTTTT
TRBV10-2	.	TRBJ2-3	.	CASSAGGPGDTQYF	TGCGCCAGCAGTGCCGGAGGGCCGGGAGATACGCAGTATTTT
TRBV4-1	few	TRBJ2-2	.	CASSQDGRYTGELFF	TGCGCCAGCAGCCAAGATGGAAGGTACACCGGGGAGCTGTTTTTT
TRBV7-6	.	TRBJ2-7	TRBD1	CASSLNTGGEQYF	TGTGCCAGCAGCTTAAATACAGGGGGAGAGCAGTACTTC
TRBV29-1	.	TRBJ2-3	.	CSVPTPGRNTQYF	TGCAGCGTTCCCACGCCCGGGAGAAATACGCAGTATTTT
TRBV5-4	.	TRBJ2-4	.	CASSLAVQGTGIQYF	TGTGCCAGCAGCTTGGCCGTACAGGGTACGGGCATTCAGTACTTC
TRBV5-1	many	TRBJ2-5	.	CASSLGIQGPETQYF	TGCGCCAGCAGCTTGGGGATACAGGGTCCAGAGACCCAGTACTTC
TRBV29-1	few	TRBJ2-7	.	CSVSWDYEQYF	TGCAGCGTTAGTTGGGACTACGAGCAGTACTTC
TRBV10-3	.	TRBJ2-3	.	CAISEEATSTDTQYF	TGTGCCATCAGTGAAGAGGCTACTAGCACAGATACGCAGTATTTT
TRBV28	.	TRBJ2-7	TRBD2	CASSSGGRASYEQYF	TGTGCCAGCAGTTCAGGCGGGAGGGCCTCCTACGAGCAGTACTTC
TRBV2	many	TRBJ1-3	.	CASSPDSGNTIYF	TGTGCCAGCAGTCCGGACAGTGGGAACACCATATATTTT
TRBV7-2	few	TRBJ1-5	.	CASSSQGLNQPQHF	TGTGCCAGCAGCTCACAGGGTCTCAATCAGCCCCAGCATTTT
TRBV6-5	few	TRBJ2-7	.	CASSYSGGIVTYEQYF	TGTGCCAGCAGTTACTCCGGGGGTATTGTGACCTACGAGCAGTACTTC
TRBV5-6	.	TRBJ2-5	TRBD2	CASSRLAEAYQETQYF	TGTGCCAGCAGCCGACTAGCGGAGGCGTACCAAGAGACCCAGTACTTC
TRBV5-1	once	TRBJ1-3	.	CASSTSQSTGNTIYF	TGCGCCAGCAGCACCAGTCAAAGTACTGGAAACACCATATATTTT
TRBV5-4	.	TRBJ2-3	TRBD2	CASSPVQPSGSGHTQYF	TGTGCCAGCAGCCCTGTACAGCCTAGCGGGAGTGGGCATACGCAGTATTTT
TRBV29-1	.	TRBJ2-1	.	CSVTITRMSYNEQFF	TGCAGCGTTACCATCACAAGAATGTCCTACAATGAGCAGTTCTTC
TRBV28	.	TRBJ2-7	.	CASSTEPGPNEQYF	TGTGCCAGCAGTACAGAGCCGGGGCCCAACGAGCAGTACTTC
TRBV5-4	.	TRBJ2-5	TRBD1	CASSARHRQGMKETQYF	TGTGCCAGCAGCGCCCGCCACAGACAGGGGATGAAGGAGACCCAGTACTTC
TRBV29-1	.	TRBJ2-2	.	CVAGLTGELFF	TGCGTGGCGGGACTCACCGGGGAGCTGTTTTTT
TRBV6-6	.	TRBJ2-7	TRBD1	CASSFAGTGDYEQYF	TGTGCCAGCAGTTTCGCCGGGACAGGGGACTACGAGCAGTACTTC
TRBV9	.	TRBJ2-6	.	CASSPHSGANVLTF	TGTGCCAGCAGCCCACACTCTGGGGCCAACGTCCTGACTTTC
TRBV4-1	.	TRBJ1-5	.	CASSQGRRDNQPQHF	TGCGCCAGCAGCCAAGGACGACGGGACAATCAGCCCCAGCATTTT
TRBV5-1	.	TRBJ2-5	.	CASSFKGTGEETQYF	TGCGCCAGCAGCTTTAAAGGAACAGGAGAAGAGACCCAGTACTTC
TRBV27	.	TRBJ2-7	TRBD2	CASSKGTSGSRGGEQYF	TGTGCCAGCAGTAAAGGGACTAGCGGGAGTCGGGGGGGCGAGCAGTACTTC
TRBV5-1	.	TRBJ2-3	TRBD2	CASSLRTSGRAGADTQYF	TGCGCCAGCAGCCTACGGACTAGCGGGAGGGCCGGTGCAGATACGCAGTATTTT
TRBV6-6	.	TRBJ2-7	.	CASSYPHLGSGEQYF	TGTGCCAGCAGTTACCCCCACCTAGGATCGGGCGAGCAGTACTTC
TRBV10-3	once	TRBJ2-7	.	CAISESARGSYEQYF	TGTGCCATCAGTGAGTCGGCCAGGGGCTCCTACGAGCAGTACTTC
TRBV5-1	.	TRBJ1-1	.	CASAGGPNTEAFF	TGCGCCAGCGCGGGTGGACCGAACACTGAAGCTTTCTTT
TRBV9	.	TRBJ1-3	.	CASSDRSNSGNTIYF	TGTGCCAGCAGCGACAGGTCCAACTCTGGAAACACCATATATTTT
TRBV27	.	TRBJ1-4	.	CASSLRYLPNEKLFF	TGTGCCAGCAGTTTAAGATACCTCCCTAATGAAAAACTGTTTTTT
TRBV5-1	.	TRBJ2-1	TRBD2	CASSSELAAYNEQFF	TGCGCCAGCAGCTCGGAACTAGCGGCCTACAATGAGCAGTTCTTC
TRBV7-9	many	TRBJ2-1	TRBD1	CASSAQGAPDNEQFF	TGTGCCAGCAGCGCGCAGGGGGCCCCCGACAATGAGCAGTTCTTC
TRBV19	.	TRBJ2-6	.	CASSIGSISGANVLTF	TGTGCCAGTAGTATAGGTAGCATCTCTGGGGCCAACGTCCTGACTTTC
TRBV2	.	TRBJ1-3	TRBD1	CASREGANTIYF	TGTGCCAGCAGGGAGGGGGCGAACACCATATATTTT
TRBV28	.	TRBJ1-2	.	CASSFPLYGYTF	TGTGCCAGCAGTTTTCCCCTCTATGGCTACACCTTC
TRBV4-1	.	TRBJ1-2	TRBD1	CASSAQGAYYGYTF	TGCGCCAGCAGCGCCCAGGGGGCTTACTATGGCTACACCTTC
TRBV4-1	few	TRBJ2-7	TRBD1	CASSQEKGQGSYEQYF	TGCGCCAGCAGCCAAGAAAAGGGACAGGGCTCCTACGAGCAGTACTTC
TRBV18	.	TRBJ1-2	.	CASSPPAGINYGYTF	TGTGCCAGCTCACCACCGGCAGGTATTAACTATGGCTACACCTTC